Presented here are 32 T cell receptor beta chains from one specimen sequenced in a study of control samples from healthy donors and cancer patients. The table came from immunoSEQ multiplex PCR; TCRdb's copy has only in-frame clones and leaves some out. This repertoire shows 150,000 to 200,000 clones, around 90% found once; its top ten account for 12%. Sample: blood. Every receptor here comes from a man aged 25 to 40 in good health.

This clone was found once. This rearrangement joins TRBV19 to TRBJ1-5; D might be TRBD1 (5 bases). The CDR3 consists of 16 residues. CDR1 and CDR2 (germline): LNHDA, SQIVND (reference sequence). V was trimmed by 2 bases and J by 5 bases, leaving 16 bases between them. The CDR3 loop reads CASSILLGTGDQPQHF. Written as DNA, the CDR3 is TGTGCCAGTAGTATATTGTTGGGGACGGGGGATCAGCCCCAGCATTTT. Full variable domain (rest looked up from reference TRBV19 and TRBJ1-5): DGGITQSPKYLFRKEGQNVTLSCEQNLNHDAMYWYRQDPGQGLRLIYYSQIVNDFQKGDIAEGYSVSREKKESFPLTVTSAQKNPTAFYLCASSILLGTGDQPQHFGDGTRLSIL.

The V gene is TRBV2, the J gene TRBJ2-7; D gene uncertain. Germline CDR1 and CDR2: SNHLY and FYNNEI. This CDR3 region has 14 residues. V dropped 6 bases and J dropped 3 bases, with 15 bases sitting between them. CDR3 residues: CASRMAILIYEQYF. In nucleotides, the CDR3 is TGTGCCAGCAGGATGGCCATCTTAATCTACGAGCAGTACTTC.

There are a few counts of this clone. The CDR3 region has the DNA TGTGCCAGCAGTTTCCTTGACCCGGGACAATATCAGCCCCAGCATTTT. Residues: CASSFLDPGQYQPQHF. V is TRBV28 and J is TRBJ1-5; possible D gene TRBD1, 6 bases. Germline V gives CDR1 MDHEN, CDR2 SYDVKM. V dropped 3 bases and J dropped 5 bases, with 17 bases sitting between them. This CDR3 comprises 16 residues.

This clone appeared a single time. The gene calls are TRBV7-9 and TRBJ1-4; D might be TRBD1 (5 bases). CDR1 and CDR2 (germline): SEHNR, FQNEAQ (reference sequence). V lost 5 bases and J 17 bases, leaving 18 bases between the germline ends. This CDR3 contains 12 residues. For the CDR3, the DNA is TGTGCCAGCAGCAGAGCTCCGGGACTCTTCTTTTTT. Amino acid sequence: CASSRAPGLFFF.

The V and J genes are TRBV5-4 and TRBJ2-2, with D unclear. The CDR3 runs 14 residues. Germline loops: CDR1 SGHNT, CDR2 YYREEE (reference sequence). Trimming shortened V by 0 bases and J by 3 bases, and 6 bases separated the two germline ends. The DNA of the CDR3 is TGTGCCAGCAGCTTGGCCGCGTACACCGGGGAGCTGTTTTTT. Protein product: CASSLAAYTGELFF.

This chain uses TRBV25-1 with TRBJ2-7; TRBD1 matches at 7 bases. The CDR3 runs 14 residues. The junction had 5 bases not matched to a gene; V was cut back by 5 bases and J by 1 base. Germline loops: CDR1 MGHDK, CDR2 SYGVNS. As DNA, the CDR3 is TGTGCCAGCAGTTGGGGACAGAGGTCCTACGAGCAGTACTTC. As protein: CASSWGQRSYEQYF.

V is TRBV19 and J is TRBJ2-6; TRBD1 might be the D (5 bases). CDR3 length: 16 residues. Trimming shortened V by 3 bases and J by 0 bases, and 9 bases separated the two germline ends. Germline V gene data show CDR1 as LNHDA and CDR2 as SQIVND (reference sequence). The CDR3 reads CASSIDSYSGANVLTF. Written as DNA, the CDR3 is TGTGCCAGTAGTATCGACAGCTACTCTGGGGCCAACGTCCTGACTTTC.

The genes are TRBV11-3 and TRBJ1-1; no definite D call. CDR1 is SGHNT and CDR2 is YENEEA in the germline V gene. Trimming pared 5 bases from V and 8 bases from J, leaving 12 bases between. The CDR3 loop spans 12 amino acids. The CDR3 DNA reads TGTGCCAGCAGCGACGCAGCGGGGGAAGCTTTCTTT. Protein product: CASSDAAGEAFF.

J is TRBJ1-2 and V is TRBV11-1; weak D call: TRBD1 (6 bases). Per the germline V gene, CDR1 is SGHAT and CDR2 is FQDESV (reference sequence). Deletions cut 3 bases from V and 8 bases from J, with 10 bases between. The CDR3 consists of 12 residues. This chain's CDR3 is CASSFRGSGYTF. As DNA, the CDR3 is TGTGCCAGCAGCTTTAGGGGGAGCGGCTACACCTTC.

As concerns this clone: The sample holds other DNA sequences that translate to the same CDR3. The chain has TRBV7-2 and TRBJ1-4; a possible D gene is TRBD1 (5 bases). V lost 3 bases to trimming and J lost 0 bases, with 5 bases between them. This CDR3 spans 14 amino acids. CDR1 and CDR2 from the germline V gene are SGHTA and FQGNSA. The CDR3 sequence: CASSLTATNEKLFF. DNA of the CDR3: TGTGCCAGCAGCTTGACAGCAACTAATGAAAAACTGTTTTTT.

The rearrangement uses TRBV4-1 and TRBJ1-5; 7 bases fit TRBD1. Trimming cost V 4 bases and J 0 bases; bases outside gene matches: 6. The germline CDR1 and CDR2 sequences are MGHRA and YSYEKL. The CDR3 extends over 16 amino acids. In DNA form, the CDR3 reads TGCGCCAGCAGCCTGGGAGGGGGCTATAGCAATCAGCCCCAGCATTTT. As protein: CASSLGGGYSNQPQHF.

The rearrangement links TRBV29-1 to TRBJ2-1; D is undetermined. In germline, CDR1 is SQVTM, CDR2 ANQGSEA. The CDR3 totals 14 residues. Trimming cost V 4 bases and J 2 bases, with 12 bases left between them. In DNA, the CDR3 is TGCAGCGTTGGACCGGGTATCCCCTACAATGAGCAGTTCTTC. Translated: CSVGPGIPYNEQFF.

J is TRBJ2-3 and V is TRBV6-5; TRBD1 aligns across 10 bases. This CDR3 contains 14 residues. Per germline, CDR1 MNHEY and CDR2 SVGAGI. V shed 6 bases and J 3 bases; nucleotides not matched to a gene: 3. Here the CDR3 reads CASSLGQGTDTQYF. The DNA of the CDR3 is TGTGCCAGCAGCTTGGGACAGGGGACAGATACGCAGTATTTT.

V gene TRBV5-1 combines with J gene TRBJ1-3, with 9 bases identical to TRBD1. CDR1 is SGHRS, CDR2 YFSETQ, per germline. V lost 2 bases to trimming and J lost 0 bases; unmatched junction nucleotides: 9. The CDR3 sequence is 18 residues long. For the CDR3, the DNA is TGCGCCAGCAGCTTAAACAGGGGGCAAGCGATCTCTGGAAACACCATATATTTT. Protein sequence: CASSLNRGQAISGNTIYF.

CDR3 in DNA: TGTGCCAGCAGTGCACTAGCGGGGGACACGCAGTATTTT. It yields the protein CASSALAGDTQYF. This chain joins TRBV2 and TRBJ2-3; 11 bases match TRBD2. The germline V gene has CDR1 SNHLY and CDR2 FYNNEI. The CDR3 sequence is 13 residues long. V gave up 4 bases and J gave up 9 bases; unmatched junction bases: 3.

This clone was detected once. CDR3 sequence (DNA): TGTGCCAGCAGCAATTCCGCTTGCCGGGACCTCTCTGGAAACACCATATATTTT. Protein: CASSNSACRDLSGNTIYF. The rearrangement joins TRBV21-1 to TRBJ1-3. TRBV21-1 is a pseudogene locus. The CDR3 is 18 amino acids.

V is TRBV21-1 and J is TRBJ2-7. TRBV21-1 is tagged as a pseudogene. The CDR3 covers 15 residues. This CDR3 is CASSSPVISLYEQYF. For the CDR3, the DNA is TGTGCCAGCAGCTCGCCCGTTATATCCCTTTACGAGCAGTACTTC.

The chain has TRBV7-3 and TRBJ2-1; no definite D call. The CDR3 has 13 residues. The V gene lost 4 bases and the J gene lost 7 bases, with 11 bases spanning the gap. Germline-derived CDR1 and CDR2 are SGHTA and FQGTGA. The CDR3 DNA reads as TGTGCCAGCAGCTACCAGGTGGCTAATGAGCAGTTCTTC. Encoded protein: CASSYQVANEQFF.

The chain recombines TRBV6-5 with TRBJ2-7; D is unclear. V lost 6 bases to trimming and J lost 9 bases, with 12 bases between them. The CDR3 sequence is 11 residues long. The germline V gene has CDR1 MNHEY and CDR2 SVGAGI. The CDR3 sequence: CASRDLRLQYF. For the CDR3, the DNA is TGTGCCAGCAGGGATCTTCGGTTGCAGTACTTC.

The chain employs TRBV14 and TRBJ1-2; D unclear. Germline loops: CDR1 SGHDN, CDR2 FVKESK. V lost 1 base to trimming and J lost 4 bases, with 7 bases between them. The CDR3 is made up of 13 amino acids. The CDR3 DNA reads TGTGCCAGCAGCCAAGGTCTGGTCTATGGCTACACCTTC. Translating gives CASSQGLVYGYTF.

The CDR3 reads CASSPSMGDTQYF. CDR3 nucleotides: TGCGCCAGCAGCCCCTCGATGGGGGATACGCAGTATTTT. The chain carries TRBV4-3 and TRBJ2-3; D remains ambiguous. CDR3 length: 13 amino acids. V lost 4 bases and J lost 6, with 11 bases in between. CDR1 and CDR2 (germline): LGHNA, YSLEER.

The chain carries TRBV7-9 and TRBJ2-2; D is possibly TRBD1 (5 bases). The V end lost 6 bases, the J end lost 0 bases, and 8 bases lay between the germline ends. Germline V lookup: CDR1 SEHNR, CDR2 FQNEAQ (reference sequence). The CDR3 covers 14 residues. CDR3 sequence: CASRTGANTGELFF. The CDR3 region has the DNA TGTGCCAGCAGAACAGGAGCGAACACCGGGGAGCTGTTTTTT.

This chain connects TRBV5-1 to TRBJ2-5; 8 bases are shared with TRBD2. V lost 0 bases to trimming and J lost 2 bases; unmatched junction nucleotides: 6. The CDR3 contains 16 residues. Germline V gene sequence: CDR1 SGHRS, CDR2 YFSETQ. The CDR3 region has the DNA TGCGCCAGCAGCTTGGGCGGCGGGGGGCTACAAGAGACCCAGTACTTC. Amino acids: CASSLGGGGLQETQYF.

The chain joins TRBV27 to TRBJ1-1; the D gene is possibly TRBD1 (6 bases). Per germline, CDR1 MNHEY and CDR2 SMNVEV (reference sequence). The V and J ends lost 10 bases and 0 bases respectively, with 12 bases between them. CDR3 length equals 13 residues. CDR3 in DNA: TGTGCCACCTGGACAGAATTGAACACTGAAGCTTTCTTT. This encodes CATWTELNTEAFF.

As DNA, the CDR3 is TGTGCCAGCAGTTCAGACAGGCGTGGAAACACCATATATTTT. As protein: CASSSDRRGNTIYF. The chain carries TRBV28 and TRBJ1-3; a weak D match, TRBD1 (6 bases). Germline CDR1 is MDHEN and CDR2 is SYDVKM. Trimming took 4 bases from V and 3 from J, leaving 10 bases between them. The CDR3 spans 14 residues.

CDR3 in amino acids: CASSQEKGEETQYF. CDR3 coding DNA: TGCGCCAGCAGCCAAGAGAAAGGCGAGGAGACCCAGTACTTC. This chain links TRBV4-3 with TRBJ2-5; D remains unclear. In germline, CDR1 is LGHNA, CDR2 YSLEER. The CDR3 is 14 residues long. The ends were cut back, 0 bases at V and 5 bases at J, with 10 bases in the middle.

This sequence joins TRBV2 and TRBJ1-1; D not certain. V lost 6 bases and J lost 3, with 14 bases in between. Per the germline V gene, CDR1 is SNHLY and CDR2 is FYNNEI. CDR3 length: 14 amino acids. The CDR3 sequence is CASSFAGRYTEAFF. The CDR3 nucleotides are TGTGCCAGCAGCTTTGCTGGACGGTACACTGAAGCTTTCTTT.

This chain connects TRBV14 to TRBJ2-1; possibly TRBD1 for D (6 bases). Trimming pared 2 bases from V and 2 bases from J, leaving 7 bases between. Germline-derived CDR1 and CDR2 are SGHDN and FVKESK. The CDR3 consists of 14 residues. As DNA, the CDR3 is TGTGCCAGCAGCCAACAGGGGCCCTACAATGAGCAGTTCTTC. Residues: CASSQQGPYNEQFF.

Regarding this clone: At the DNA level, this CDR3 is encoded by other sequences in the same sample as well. The CDR3 here is CASSPGTGELFF. CDR3 bases: TGTGCCAGCAGCCCAGGGACCGGGGAGCTGTTTTTT. V usage is TRBV7-3 and J usage is TRBJ2-2, with a weak D call TRBD1 (5 bases). V was clipped by 5 bases and J by 5 bases, with 6 bases between them. CDR1 SGHTA and CDR2 FQGTGA come from the germline V gene. The CDR3 has 12 residues.

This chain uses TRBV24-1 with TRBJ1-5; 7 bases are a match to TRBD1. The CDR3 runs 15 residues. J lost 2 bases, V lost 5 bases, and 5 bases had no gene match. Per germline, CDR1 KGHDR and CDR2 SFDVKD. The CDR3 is CATSGAGGGNQPQHF. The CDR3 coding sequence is TGTGCCACCAGTGGGGCAGGGGGAGGCAATCAGCCCCAGCATTTT.

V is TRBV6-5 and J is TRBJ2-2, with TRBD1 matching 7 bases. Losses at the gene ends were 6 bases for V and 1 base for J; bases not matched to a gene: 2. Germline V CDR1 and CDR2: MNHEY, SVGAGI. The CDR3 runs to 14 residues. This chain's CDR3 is CASRTGENTGELFF. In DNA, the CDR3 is TGTGCCAGCAGAACAGGGGAGAACACCGGGGAGCTGTTTTTT.

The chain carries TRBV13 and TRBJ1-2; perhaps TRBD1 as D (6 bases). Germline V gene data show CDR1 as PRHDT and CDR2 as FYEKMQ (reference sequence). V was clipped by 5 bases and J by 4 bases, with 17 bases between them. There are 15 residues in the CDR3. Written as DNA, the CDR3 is TGTGCCAGCAGCCCCGAGGGGGTGGGGACCTATGGCTACACCTTC. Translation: CASSPEGVGTYGYTF.